This T cell receptor beta chain was identified in a study of T-cell reconstitution after alpha-beta-depleted transplantation in children (dated by TCRdb to about 2016). Describing the broader study: The study quantitatively tracked T-cell immune reconstitution after TCRalphabeta/CD19-depleted allogeneic hematopoietic cell transplantation in children using TCR repertoire profiling. Here is what the overall study found, with its caveats: The apparently early recovery of alphabetaT-cell counts about two months after transplant reportedly depended on only several hundred rapidly expanded clones that came from non-depleted graft cells. The frequencies of hyperexpanded clones fell over the following months, and after one year, T-cell counts and TCRbeta diversity were mostly attributed to newly produced T cells. In some patients, high TCRbeta diversity at day 60 was attributed to recipient T cells and intrathymic progenitors that had survived conditioning.

This clonotype was seen only a few times. Its antigen is currently not known. Base qualities are not provided; no much larger clone lies one nucleotide away. Ends trimmed: V by 0 bases, J by 4 bases; bases unmatched to a gene: 5. There are 17 amino acids in the CDR3, from cysteine to phenylalanine inclusive. This entry keeps only the CDR3 DNA: 51 bases, framed from base 1. CDR1 and CDR2 (SGDLS, YYNGEE) derive from the germline V gene. Library generation was performed with PCR. For sequencing, an Illumina HiSeq 2500 was employed. TCR libraries were prepared with molecular barcoding, using unique molecular identifiers to normalize TCRbeta repertoire quantification. TCRdb itself trimmed the public reads at Q25 with fastp, ran MiXCR and retained productive beta chains. Under each unique CDR3 protein, matching rows form one entry showing the most common genes and DNA. The sample profile shows 550,000 to 600,000 distinct CDR3 sequences; under 30% of them were found once. Approximately 14% of the sample is taken by the ten largest.

Reading the label with the study, this specimen's treatment or condition is: allogeneic hematopoietic cell transplantation with graft depleted of TCRalphabeta T cells and CD19 B cells. The transplant recipients were children given TCRalphabeta/CD19-depleted allogeneic hematopoietic cell grafts. The source is a boy in the first two years of life who had a stem cell transplant for acute myeloid leukemia, so the T cells may come from the graft donor. The rearrangement combines TRBV9 with TRBJ2-1, and 12 junction bases match TRBD2. The source was PBMCs, mostly from graft donor cells, collected 360 days after TCRalphabeta/CD19-depleted stem cell transplant. The sequenced DNA: TGTGCCAGCAGCGTAGGACTAGCGGGGGCCTTTTACAATGAGCAGTTCTTC. This translates into CASSVGLAGAFYNEQFF. Supplemented by the reference TRBV9 and TRBJ2-1 proteins around the CDR3, the complete variable domain is DSGVTQTPKHLITATGQRVTLRCSPRSGDLSVYWYQQSLDQGLQFLIQYYNGEERAKGNILERFSAQQFPDLHSELNLSSLELGDSALYFCASSVGLAGAFYNEQFFGPGTRLTVL.